These T cell receptor beta chains were read from a single sample in a study of T cell responses to AZD1222 COVID-19 vaccine. The protocol was immunoSEQ multiplex PCR, while the TCRdb copy is restricted to in-frame clones and leaves out a portion. The sample has roughly 140,000 clones, 80% to 90% seen once. Sequences were derived from peripheral blood, sampled on day 0 of AZD1222 vaccination. The receptors were gathered from an adult in good health. The CDR3 runs from the conserved cysteine through the conserved F or W. A D gene is named only where the DNA matches it firmly. Not all rows give a size; the values are once, few, many and, for expanded clones, a class.

J gene,clone size,V gene,D gene,CDR3 DNA,CDR3 protein
TRBJ2-7,once,TRBV30,NA,TGTGCCTGGGGAATCAGGAGCTCCTACGAGCAGTACTTC,CAWGIRSSYEQYF
TRBJ2-3,NA,TRBV6-5,TRBD1,TGTGCCAGCAGTAGCCGGGACAGGGTCCCAGATACGCAGTATTTT,CASSSRDRVPDTQYF
TRBJ2-3,NA,TRBV18,NA,TGTGCCAGCTCACTACATAGCGTCAGCACAGATACGCAGTATTTT,CASSLHSVSTDTQYF
TRBJ2-1,NA,TRBV7-9,NA,TGTGCCAGCAGCTTAGCCCGGACCCAGGGTACGAATGAGCAGTTCTTC,CASSLARTQGTNEQFF
TRBJ1-1,few,TRBV2,NA,TGTGCCAGCAGTGCGCAGTCCGGGTTCACTGAAGCTTTCTTT,CASSAQSGFTEAFF
TRBJ2-5,NA,TRBV10-2,TRBD1,TGCGCCAGCGTGGACAGGGGGGCGGGAGAGACCCAGTACTTC,CASVDRGAGETQYF
TRBJ1-1,NA,TRBV28,NA,TGTGCCAGCCGCCCCGGTGGAACCGACACTGAAGCTTTCTTT,CASRPGGTDTEAFF
TRBJ2-7,NA,TRBV9,TRBD2,TGTGCCAGCAGCGTAGGGACTAGCGGCCTCTACGAGCAGTACTTC,CASSVGTSGLYEQYF
TRBJ2-1,NA,TRBV9,NA,TGTGCCAGCACCGGGGACGCGGGCCCCTACAATGAGCAGTTCTTC,CASTGDAGPYNEQFF
TRBJ2-7,NA,TRBV28,TRBD2,TGTGCCAGTGAGGGACTAGCGGGAATCGAGCAGTACTTC,CASEGLAGIEQYF
TRBJ2-7,few,TRBV5-1,NA,TGCGCCAGCAGCTTGGCGGCAGGACCTAGGGAGCAGTACTTC,CASSLAAGPREQYF
TRBJ1-1,NA,TRBV5-4,TRBD1,TGTGCCAGCAGCTTGGAGGGGACAGGCCTGCTGCCCTGGGGGAACACTGAAGCTTTCTTT,CASSLEGTGLLPWGNTEAFF
TRBJ2-7,NA,TRBV3-1/TRBV3-2,NA,TGTGCCAGCAGCCTGAATCGGGGGTACGAGCAGTACTTC,CASSLNRGYEQYF
TRBJ1-2,NA,TRBV5-1,NA,TGCGCCAGCAGCTTGGCCGGAAGGGGCTACACCTTC,CASSLAGRGYTF
TRBJ2-7,NA,TRBV9,NA,TGTGCCAGCAGCGTAGCTAGAGGCTACGAGCAGTACTTC,CASSVARGYEQYF
TRBJ1-5,NA,TRBV28,NA,TGTGCCAGCAGTTTCACCCTCGGGGGAGGACAGCCCCAGCATTTT,CASSFTLGGGQPQHF
TRBJ2-4,NA,TRBV6-5,TRBD1,TGTGCCGGCTCGAGACAGGGTTTTGAAAACATTCAGTACTTC,CAGSRQGFENIQYF
TRBJ1-4,NA,TRBV19,NA,TGTGCCAGTGGAAGAAGGTCAGGGCTTGAAAAACTGTTTTTT,CASGRRSGLEKLFF
TRBJ1-2,NA,TRBV12-3/TRBV12-4,NA,TGTGCCAGCAGTTTTGACACACTCTATGGCTACACCTTC,CASSFDTLYGYTF
TRBJ2-7,NA,TRBV9,NA,TGTGCCAGCAGCGTAGCTACCGTCGTGAGGGGTCTGGACGAGCAGTACTTC,CASSVATVVRGLDEQYF
TRBJ2-5,NA,TRBV2,NA,TGTGCCAGCAGTGAAAACGATTTGGGGGAACAAGAGACCCAGTACTTC,CASSENDLGEQETQYF
TRBJ1-5,NA,TRBV18,NA,TGTGCCAGCTCACCACCCGGAGGGCCCCAGCATTTT,CASSPPGGPQHF
TRBJ2-1,NA,TRBV28,NA,TGTGCCAGCAGTTTATCGGGATCCTACAATGAGCAGTTCTTC,CASSLSGSYNEQFF
TRBJ2-7,NA,TRBV10-3,NA,TGTGCCATCAGTGAATTAGAACAGGCCAGAAACGAGCAGTACTTC,CAISELEQARNEQYF
TRBJ1-2,once,TRBV15,NA,TGTGCCACCAGCAGAGATCGACAGTCGTATGGCTACACCTTC,CATSRDRQSYGYTF
TRBJ2-2,NA,TRBV2,NA,TGTGCCAGCAGTGGGGGTGCGCCCGGGGAGCTGTTTTTT,CASSGGAPGELFF
TRBJ2-1,once,TRBV11-3,TRBD2,TGTGCCAGCAGCTTAGATCGTTGGGTAGCGGGCAGCTCCTACAATGAGCAGTTCTTC,CASSLDRWVAGSSYNEQFF
TRBJ1-1,NA,TRBV20-1,NA,TGCAGTGCCCTCCTGAACACTGAAGCTTTCTTT,CSALLNTEAFF
TRBJ1-2,NA,TRBV5-6,NA,TGTGCCAGCAGCTTCTATTCTTCGCGGACGTCTAACTATGGCTACACCTTC,CASSFYSSRTSNYGYTF
TRBJ2-5,NA,TRBV28,NA,TGTGCCAGCAGTTCGTCCCGGGAGACCCAGTACTTC,CASSSSRETQYF
TRBJ2-2,NA,TRBV5-8,NA,TGTGCCAGCAGCTGGGCCGGCGTAATCTACACCGGGGAGCTGTTTTTT,CASSWAGVIYTGELFF
TRBJ1-1,NA,TRBV27,TRBD1,TGTGCCAGCAGTTTATCGAATTTCCGGGACAGGGGGCGCCAGATGAACACTGAAGCTTTCTTT,CASSLSNFRDRGRQMNTEAFF
TRBJ1-1,NA,TRBV6-5,NA,TGTGCCAGCAGTTACGAATTCACAGGCGGCACTGAAGCTTTCTTT,CASSYEFTGGTEAFF
TRBJ1-5,NA,TRBV5-1,NA,TGCGCCAGCAGCGTGGGCGCGGAAGATCAGCCCCAGCATTTT,CASSVGAEDQPQHF
TRBJ1-5,NA,TRBV6-5,NA,TGTGCCAGCAGATTAAGACAGTACAATCAGCCCCAGCATTTT,CASRLRQYNQPQHF
TRBJ2-3,NA,TRBV3-1/TRBV3-2,TRBD2,TGTGCCAGCAGTCCGACTAGCGGGGCCCGTGATACGCAGTATTTT,CASSPTSGARDTQYF
TRBJ1-5,NA,TRBV6-5,NA,TGTGCCAGCACCGAGATGGGGGCGGCCAAACAGCCCCAGCATTTT,CASTEMGAAKQPQHF
TRBJ1-4,once,TRBV30,NA,TGTGCCTGGAGTGTACCCCAACAGGCAACTAATGAAAAACTGTTTTTT,CAWSVPQQATNEKLFF
TRBJ2-2,NA,TRBV28,NA,TGTGCCAGCAGTTCCATGGGAGACACCGGGGAGCTGTTTTTT,CASSSMGDTGELFF
TRBJ1-5,NA,TRBV5-1,TRBD1,TGCGCCAGCAGCCCCCGGGCCCTACAGGGGACGGATCAGCCCCAGCATTTT,CASSPRALQGTDQPQHF
TRBJ2-2,many,TRBV27,NA,TGTGCCAGCAGTTTACCAACAGGGTCCTCCGGGGAGCTGTTTTTT,CASSLPTGSSGELFF
TRBJ2-7,NA,TRBV6-6,NA,TGTGCCAGCAGTTACTCGACCCCTTCTACTTGGATCCATGGCTTC,CASSYSTPSTWIHGF
TRBJ2-3,NA,TRBV27,NA,TGTGCCAGCAGGACTTACCTAGGGAGCACAGATACGCAGTATTTT,CASRTYLGSTDTQYF
TRBJ1-1,NA,TRBV12-5,NA,TGTGCTAGTGGCCGCACAGGGCACACTGAAGCTTTCTTT,CASGRTGHTEAFF
TRBJ1-5,NA,TRBV29-1,NA,TGCAGCCCCGAGGGGGGGGTTCAGCCCCAGCATTTT,CSPEGGVQPQHF
TRBJ1-1,NA,TRBV18,NA,TGTGCCAGCTCATCCGCAAATCATAATGAAGCTTTCTTT,CASSSANHNEAFF
TRBJ1-3,NA,TRBV10-2,TRBD1,TGCGCCAGCTCCCCAGGGGGGTTCTCTGGAAACACCATATATTTT,CASSPGGFSGNTIYF
TRBJ1-2,NA,TRBV7-2,TRBD1,TGTGCCAGCAGCCGGGACAGGGGAGGCTACACCTTC,CASSRDRGGYTF
TRBJ2-2,medium-sized,TRBV10-1,TRBD2,TGCGCCAGCAGTTCGGGGGGATTCGCGAACACCGGGGAGCTGTTTTTT,CASSSGGFANTGELFF
TRBJ1-5,NA,TRBV18,TRBD1,TGTGCCAGCTCGGCAGGACAGGGCAATCAGCCCCAGCATTTT,CASSAGQGNQPQHF
TRBJ1-2,NA,TRBV6-4,NA,TGTGCCAGCAGTGATATCGCGGGGAGTATGTACTATGGCTACACCTTC,CASSDIAGSMYYGYTF
TRBJ2-7,NA,TRBV24-1,NA,TGTGCCACCAGTGATTTGGGGTCCTACGAGCAGTACTTC,CATSDLGSYEQYF
TRBJ1-5,once,TRBV5-1,TRBD1,TGCGCCAGCAGCCCGGGACAGGGGAATCAGCCCCAGCATTTT,CASSPGQGNQPQHF
TRBJ1-6,NA,TRBV19,NA,TGTGCCAGCACCCCCACGGACGGGTCTCGGCCCCTCCACTTT,CASTPTDGSRPLHF
TRBJ2-2,NA,TRBV9,NA,TGTGCCAGCAAATATGGGGCAGGACCTACCGGGGAGCTGTTTTTT,CASKYGAGPTGELFF
TRBJ1-5,NA,TRBV18,TRBD1,TGTGCCAGCCGAGAAGGAAACAGGGGAGGCAGCAATCAGCCCCAGCATTTT,CASREGNRGGSNQPQHF
TRBJ2-1,NA,TRBV28,NA,TGTGCCAGCAGAGCTACAGGGAGCTACAATGAGCAGTTCTTC,CASRATGSYNEQFF